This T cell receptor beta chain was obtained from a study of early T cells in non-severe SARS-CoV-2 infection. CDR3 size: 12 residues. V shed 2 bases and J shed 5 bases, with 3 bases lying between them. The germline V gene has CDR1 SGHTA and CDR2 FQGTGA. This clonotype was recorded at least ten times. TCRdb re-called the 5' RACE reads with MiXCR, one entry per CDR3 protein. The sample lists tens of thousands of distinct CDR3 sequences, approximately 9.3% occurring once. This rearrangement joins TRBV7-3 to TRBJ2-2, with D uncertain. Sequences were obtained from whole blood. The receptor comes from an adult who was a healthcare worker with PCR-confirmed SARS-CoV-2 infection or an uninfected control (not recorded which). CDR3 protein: CASSLLTGELFF. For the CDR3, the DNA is TGTGCCAGCAGCTTATTAACCGGGGAGCTGTTTTTT.